This T cell receptor (beta chain) stems from a study of T-cell memory formation after mild COVID-19. Study-wide points: Clones that contracted clustered mainly in CM and EM if CD4+ and in EMRA if CD8+. Some clones that responded turned up in pre-infection memory, which suggests that cross-reactive memory joined in.

This clonotype was counted between two and nine times. Its cognate antigen is unknown. Sample barcodes and UMIs were carried by the TCR alpha and TCR beta cDNA libraries that 5'RACE generated with constant-segment primers. TCRdb called the 5' RACE reads again in MiXCR, with one record for every CDR3 protein. This table has roughly 120,000 distinct CDR3 sequences, 16% appearing once. V was pared by 3 bases and J by 3 bases, with 12 bases between. Germline V gene sequence: CDR1 SQVTM, CDR2 ANQGSEA. The CDR3 length is 14 residues. This rearrangement joins TRBV29-1 to TRBJ2-1; D gene unclear. The TCR originated in an adult woman who had mild COVID-19 (a few samples of this study predate the infection). Cell type and time point are not known. Sequences were obtained from PBMCs or a T cell subset sorted from them (not recorded which). CDR3 amino acids: CSVDSGTHYNEQFF. The CDR3 nucleotides are TGCAGCGTTGATTCGGGCACCCACTACAATGAGCAGTTCTTC.